This section outlines one T cell receptor beta chain sequence together with its context. This clonotype has just a few counts. Its specific antigen is unknown. Base qualities were left out, and no much larger clone turns up one base away. This sample was included in a study of T cell repertoires in cytomegalovirus infection (dated by TCRdb to about 2019). Background for the entire study: The HLA type of each donor mattered for the analysis, because public TCR beta signatures pointed to carriage of CMV infection along with the matching HLA type.

The reads were generated on an Illumina HiSeq 1500. TCRdb reworked the public reads: Q25 trimming with fastp, MiXCR clone assembly, productive beta chains retained. Every CDR3 protein is listed once, alongside the most common genes and DNA of its rows. The sample table holds roughly 320,000 distinct CDR3 sequences, of which around a tenth were seen once. 3.5% to 4.5% of the sample comes from the top ten. The CDR3 covers 13 residues, taking in both the cysteine and the phenylalanine. Only the CDR3 DNA stays, 39 bases, in frame from base 1. Trimming at the junction amounts to 6 bases on V and 7 bases on J, and the germline ends lie 15 bases apart. CDR1 and CDR2 are drawn from the germline V gene (reference sequence): SEHNR, FQNEAQ. Points the paper makes about the study in general: The ex vivo response was dominated by HLA-C-restricted CMV-specific TCR beta clonotypes, which also provided the single most frequent clonotype in two of eight donors. Carriers of CMV infection plus the relevant HLA type were discriminated by the cumulative frequency of public TCR beta family members in the study cohort and in an independent approximately 340-donor cohort.

Sequencing was done on a sample of PBMCs. Rearrangement joined TRBV7-9 to TRBJ1-1; the D gene is perhaps TRBD1, from 5 matching bases. The clonotype originates from a human donor in good health (CMV status not recorded). Some clones in this sample may be carry-over from other donors' samples. CDR3 region: CASRATSGGEAFF. The nucleotide sequence reads as follows: TGTGCCAGCAGAGCCACAAGCGGGGGTGAAGCTTTCTTT.